These 19 T cell receptor beta chains came from one sample sequenced in a study of T cell clonality in common variable immunodeficiency (dated by TCRdb to between 2015 and 2016). Antigens of these TCRs are unknown. General conclusions and limits of the study: CVID TCRbeta sequences were reported to have fewer deletions and N-nucleotide insertions and to lack highly modified clones with 13 or more V deletions.

The library was obtained by the immunoSEQ multiplex PCR assay. Here the immuneACCESS table is served through TCRdb, limited to in-frame sequences with V and J called. Missing clones are a known gap in these copies; in checked studies unresolved V genes cover under half, and the rest lacks a known reason. For this sample, under 40,000 clones are listed, none of them singletons. Of the sample, around 5.9% falls within the top ten clones. The source material was peripheral blood mononuclear cells. The source is a human donor with common variable immunodeficiency.

Remarks on this clone: The sequence runs out 3 residues before the end of the CDR3; the remainder is reconstructed from the germline J gene. The V gene is TRBV7-9, the J gene TRBJ2-5; D is tentatively TRBD1 or TRBD2 (5 bases each). The CDR3 is 15 amino acids. CDR1 is SEHNR and CDR2 is FQNEAQ in the germline V gene (reference sequence). Trimming removed 5 bases at V and 2 bases at J, with 15 bases between. This chain's CDR3 is CASSPPEGHQETQYF. CDR3 DNA, as far as it was read: TGTGCCAGCAGCCCCCCTGAGGGGCATCAAGAGACC.

This clone has ten or more counts. The CDR3 protein is CASSPVQGIHEQYF. Incomplete CDR3 DNA: TGTGCCAGCTCACCAGTACAGGGAATTCACGAG. The chain links TRBV18 to TRBJ2-7; D may be TRBD1 (6 bases). The read ends 3 residues before the CDR3 terminus; that terminus is restored from the germline J gene. The CDR3 covers 14 residues. CDR1 and CDR2 from the germline V gene are KGHSH and LQKENI. The V and J ends lost 2 bases and 5 bases respectively, with 13 bases between them.

This clone was seen a few times. The read ends 3 residues early relative to the CDR3; the germline J gene fills the gap. V and J are TRBV2 and TRBJ1-3; weak D call: TRBD1 (5 bases). The germline CDR1 and CDR2 sequences are SNHLY and FYNNEI. The CDR3 is 16 residues long. V lost 2 bases to trimming and J lost 0 bases, with 11 bases between them. The CDR3 spells CASSEKQGISGNTIYF. The part of the CDR3 DNA that was read is TGTGCCAGCAGTGAAAAGCAGGGTATCTCTGGAAACACC.

This clone showed up just a few times. With the read ending 3 residues before the CDR3 end, the germline J gene is used to fill in that end. J is TRBJ1-1 and V is TRBV7-8; D is unclear. Looked up from germline, CDR1 is SGHVS and CDR2 is FQNEAQ. The V and J ends lost 1 base and 4 bases respectively, with 7 bases between them. CDR3 length: 13 residues. CDR3: CASSLEAGTEAFF. The covered CDR3 bases are TGTGCCAGCAGCTTAGAGGCAGGCACTGAA.

This clone was counted between two and nine times. The read ends 3 residues early relative to the CDR3; the germline J gene fills the gap. This chain joins TRBV19 and TRBJ1-1, with a tentative D call TRBD1 (6 bases). Germline lookup yields CDR1 LNHDA and CDR2 SQIVND (reference sequence). This CDR3 is built from 14 residues. The V end was cut by 3 bases, the J end by 4 bases, with 12 bases between. CDR3 protein: CASSITGPPTEAFF. The sequenced CDR3 bases are TGTGCCAGTAGTATCACAGGGCCCCCCACTGAA.

This clone appeared many times. From the germline J gene comes the end of the CDR3, since the read stops 3 residues before it. The chain employs TRBV23-1 and TRBJ1-1, with 10 positions matching TRBD1. TRBV23-1 is an open reading frame whose function is uncertain. The CDR3 totals 21 residues. V trimming: 4 bases; J trimming: 4 bases; junction bases outside the gene matches: 24. The CDR3 DNA, read in part, is TGCGCCAGCAGTCCTAAAGACAGGGGGCTACCGAAAGCCGAGGGGGGCACTGAA. It codes for CASSPKDRGLPKAEGGTE. The whole CDR3 protein is CASSPKDRGLPKAEGGTEAFF.

This clone was counted only a few times. The read terminates 3 residues before the CDR3 end, so the remaining end is supplied by the germline J gene. This chain connects TRBV7-9 to TRBJ2-7, with 7 bases aligning to TRBD2. Germline CDR1 SEHNR, CDR2 FQNEAQ (reference sequence). CDR3 length equals 14 residues. V gave up 3 bases and J gave up 0 bases; unmatched junction bases: 2. CDR3: CASSFLADSYEQYF. Partial CDR3 DNA: TGTGCCAGCAGCTTCCTAGCGGACTCCTACGAG.

This clone has ten or more counts. The read finishes 3 residues shy of the CDR3 end, and the germline J gene is used to complete it. This chain links TRBV19 with TRBJ1-5; D unresolved. The CDR3 runs to 16 residues. Germline CDR1 reads LNHDA; CDR2 reads SQIVND (reference sequence). Trimming removed 3 bases at V and 6 bases at J, with 18 bases between. The CDR3 protein is CASSIRWPRSPQPQHF. CDR3 bases read: TGTGCCAGTAGTATCCGGTGGCCTAGAAGTCCTCAGCCC.

Comment on this clone: The read ends 3 residues before the CDR3 terminus; that terminus is restored from the germline J gene. The V and J genes are TRBV2 and TRBJ1-2; weak D call: TRBD1 (6 bases). CDR1 SNHLY and CDR2 FYNNEI come from the germline V gene. The CDR3 contains 14 residues. V shed 7 bases and J shed 6 bases, with 18 bases lying between them. The CDR3 DNA, read in part, is TGTGCCAGCACCCCGGACAGTCCCATCCATGGC. It specifies CASTPDSPIHG. The whole CDR3 region reads CASTPDSPIHGYTF.

This clone was detected a few times. Read coverage stops 3 residues before the CDR3 terminus; the germline J gene supplies the remainder. V is TRBV2 and J is TRBJ1-5, with 7 bases matching TRBD1. CDR1 is SNHLY, CDR2 FYNNEI, per germline. This CDR3 comprises 15 residues. V was pared by 6 bases and J by 6 bases, with 11 bases of the junction left unmatched. CDR3 DNA, as far as it was read: TGTGCCAGCAGGGAACCCCAGGGGGTGGGTCAGCCC. Translation gives CASREPQGVGQP. The full CDR3 reads CASREPQGVGQPQHF.

This clone has at least ten counts. The read ends 3 residues early relative to the CDR3; the germline J gene fills the gap. V gene TRBV18 combines with J gene TRBJ2-7; maybe TRBD1 (6 bases). This CDR3 comprises 15 residues. V lost 5 bases to trimming and J lost 2 bases, with 16 bases between them. From germline, CDR1 is KGHSH and CDR2 LQKENI. The CDR3 bases that were read are TGTGCCAGCTCAGCCTTCCGGACAGAGCCCTACGAG. As protein: CASSAFRTEPYE. The CDR3 in full is CASSAFRTEPYEQYF.

This clone was recorded a few times. The CDR3 end is not reached by the read, which stops 3 residues before it; the germline J gene fills it in. This chain joins TRBV7-9 and TRBJ1-2, with TRBD1 matching 7 bases. The CDR3 extends over 13 amino acids. From germline, CDR1 is SEHNR and CDR2 FQNEAQ (reference sequence). CDR3 DNA (partial): TGTGCCAGCAGCTTATCAGGGGGTTTGGGC. Its translation is CASSLSGGLG. The complete CDR3 protein is CASSLSGGLGYTF.

This clone has ten or more counts. The CDR3 end falls 3 residues outside the read, so it is completed with the germline J gene. The genes are TRBV7-2 and TRBJ2-1; 7 nucleotides align to TRBD1. The germline V gene has CDR1 SGHTA and CDR2 FQGNSA. J was trimmed by 8 bases and V by 5 bases; bases with no gene match: 12. The CDR3 covers 15 residues. The sequenced part of the CDR3 DNA is TGTGCCAGCAGCCCGCCTCCGGACAGGAAGGATGAG. As protein: CASSPPPDRKDE. The whole CDR3 protein is CASSPPPDRKDEQFF.

This clone has a handful of counts. The read comes to an end 3 residues before the CDR3 does, leaving the germline J gene to fill in the end. J is TRBJ1-3 and V is TRBV7-2, with 7 nucleotides matching TRBD1. This CDR3 is 15 amino acids long. V lost 4 bases to trimming and J lost 0 bases; unmatched junction nucleotides: 3. Germline CDR1 and CDR2: SGHTA and FQGNSA. The covered CDR3 bases are TGTGCCAGCAGCTCGGGACAGAGCTCTGGAAACACC. Translating gives CASSSGQSSGNT. Given in full, the CDR3 is CASSSGQSSGNTIYF.

Concerning this clone: The junction shows a germline mismatch at one end, possibly a read error. The read comes to an end 3 residues before the CDR3 does, leaving the germline J gene to fill in the end. This rearrangement joins TRBV7-9 to TRBJ1-2; D possibly corresponds to TRBD1 (6 bases). CDR3 length: 13 residues. Germline V gene lookup returns CDR1 SEHNR and CDR2 FQNEAQ (reference sequence). This CDR3 is CSSSLSGGEGYTF. The DNA read from the CDR3 is TGTTCCAGCAGCTTATCGGGGGGCGAGGGC.

The table lists this clone with many counts. Read sequence stops 3 residues before the CDR3 end, and the germline J gene provides the missing end. The V gene is TRBV29-1, the J gene TRBJ2-1; 7 positions agree with TRBD1. Germline CDR1 reads SQVTM; CDR2 reads ANQGSEA. This CDR3 spans 15 amino acids. V was clipped by 5 bases and J by 2 bases; unmatched bases: 9. The CDR3 sequence: CSVYQDRVTYNEQFF. The sequenced part of the CDR3 DNA is TGCAGCGTTTACCAAGACAGGGTAACCTACAATGAG.

To note about this clone: The CDR3 end falls 3 residues outside the read, so it is completed with the germline J gene. The chain has TRBV18 and TRBJ1-6; 9 nucleotides agree with TRBD1. CDR3 length: 19 residues. CDR1 and CDR2 (germline): KGHSH, LQKENI. V was pared by 4 bases and J by 0 bases, with 10 bases of the junction left unmatched. The DNA read from the CDR3 is TGTGCCAGCTCACGGGACTTTTCGGGACAGGGCTCCTATAATTCACCC. Its translation: CASSRDFSGQGSYNSP. The CDR3 in its entirety is CASSRDFSGQGSYNSPLHF.

This clone has a handful of counts. Read coverage stops 3 residues before the CDR3 terminus; the germline J gene supplies the remainder. J is TRBJ2-1 and V is TRBV6-1; 7 bases fit TRBD1. After removal of 3 bases from V and 0 bases from J, the junction contained 5 bases not matched to a gene. The CDR3 runs 16 residues. From germline, CDR1 is MNHNS and CDR2 SASEGT. The CDR3 loop is CASSDRGQASYNEQFF. Partial CDR3 DNA: TGTGCCAGCAGTGATAGAGGACAGGCCTCCTACAATGAG.

This clone was counted between two and nine times. The CDR3 extends 3 residues past the end of the read, so its final part is completed from the germline J gene. The chain links TRBV6-4 to TRBJ1-4; a possible D gene is TRBD1 (6 bases). The V gene's germline CDR1 is MRHNA and CDR2 SNTAGT. The CDR3 runs 14 residues. The V and J ends lost 9 bases and 0 bases respectively, with 11 bases between them. The sequenced part of the CDR3 DNA is TGTGCCAGTTACCCAGGGGCAACTAATGAAAAA. This sequence encodes CASYPGATNEK. The full CDR3 sequence reads CASYPGATNEKLFF.